This TCR beta chain was identified during a study of blood T cell repertoires in COVID-19. Study background: T cells, B-cell-depleted T cells, or PBMCs provided the cDNA or gDNA that served as material.

This clone was observed a few times. The method was immunoSEQ multiplex PCR; TCRdb's version includes in-frame clones alone and lacks a portion of them. The data show some 300,000 clones, about 87% seen once. This sequence originates from a woman under 40 who had recovered from COVID-19. The specimen sequenced was peripheral blood.

CDR3 amino acids: CATSRADEKLFF. The CDR3 DNA follows: TGTGCCACCAGCAGAGCGGATGAAAAACTGTTTTTT. The genes are TRBV15 and TRBJ1-4; no clear D gene. Trimming took 1 base from V and 6 from J, leaving 3 bases between them. The germline gives CDR1 LNHNV, CDR2 YYDKDF (reference sequence). This CDR3 is 12 amino acids long.